What follows describes a single T cell receptor (beta chain). Its antigen is as yet unknown. The data originate from a study of T cell repertoires in cytomegalovirus infection. Study information: Public TCR beta signature analysis indicated the presence of both CMV infection and matching HLA type.

TCRdb passed the reads through MiXCR, listing each CDR3 protein once. The sample contains some 600,000 distinct CDR3 sequences, 20% to 25% of which appear only once. This CDR3 has 16 amino acids. The V and J ends lost 4 bases and 8 bases, in that order; junction bases with no gene match: 14. The germline V gene encodes CDR1 PRHDT and CDR2 FYEKMQ (reference sequence). Study-wide results and caveats: Cumulative public TCR beta family frequency identified carriers of CMV plus the relevant HLA.

This sequence was found in a human donor in good health (CMV status not recorded). Some clones in this sample may be carry-over from other donors' samples. Sequenced: CD8+ T cells from PBMCs. This chain connects TRBV13 to TRBJ1-2, with 9 bases aligning to TRBD1. CDR3 DNA sequence: TGTGCCAGCAGCTCCTTCGGGAGACAGGGGGTTATGGGCTACACCTTC. It is translated as CASSSFGRQGVMGYTF.